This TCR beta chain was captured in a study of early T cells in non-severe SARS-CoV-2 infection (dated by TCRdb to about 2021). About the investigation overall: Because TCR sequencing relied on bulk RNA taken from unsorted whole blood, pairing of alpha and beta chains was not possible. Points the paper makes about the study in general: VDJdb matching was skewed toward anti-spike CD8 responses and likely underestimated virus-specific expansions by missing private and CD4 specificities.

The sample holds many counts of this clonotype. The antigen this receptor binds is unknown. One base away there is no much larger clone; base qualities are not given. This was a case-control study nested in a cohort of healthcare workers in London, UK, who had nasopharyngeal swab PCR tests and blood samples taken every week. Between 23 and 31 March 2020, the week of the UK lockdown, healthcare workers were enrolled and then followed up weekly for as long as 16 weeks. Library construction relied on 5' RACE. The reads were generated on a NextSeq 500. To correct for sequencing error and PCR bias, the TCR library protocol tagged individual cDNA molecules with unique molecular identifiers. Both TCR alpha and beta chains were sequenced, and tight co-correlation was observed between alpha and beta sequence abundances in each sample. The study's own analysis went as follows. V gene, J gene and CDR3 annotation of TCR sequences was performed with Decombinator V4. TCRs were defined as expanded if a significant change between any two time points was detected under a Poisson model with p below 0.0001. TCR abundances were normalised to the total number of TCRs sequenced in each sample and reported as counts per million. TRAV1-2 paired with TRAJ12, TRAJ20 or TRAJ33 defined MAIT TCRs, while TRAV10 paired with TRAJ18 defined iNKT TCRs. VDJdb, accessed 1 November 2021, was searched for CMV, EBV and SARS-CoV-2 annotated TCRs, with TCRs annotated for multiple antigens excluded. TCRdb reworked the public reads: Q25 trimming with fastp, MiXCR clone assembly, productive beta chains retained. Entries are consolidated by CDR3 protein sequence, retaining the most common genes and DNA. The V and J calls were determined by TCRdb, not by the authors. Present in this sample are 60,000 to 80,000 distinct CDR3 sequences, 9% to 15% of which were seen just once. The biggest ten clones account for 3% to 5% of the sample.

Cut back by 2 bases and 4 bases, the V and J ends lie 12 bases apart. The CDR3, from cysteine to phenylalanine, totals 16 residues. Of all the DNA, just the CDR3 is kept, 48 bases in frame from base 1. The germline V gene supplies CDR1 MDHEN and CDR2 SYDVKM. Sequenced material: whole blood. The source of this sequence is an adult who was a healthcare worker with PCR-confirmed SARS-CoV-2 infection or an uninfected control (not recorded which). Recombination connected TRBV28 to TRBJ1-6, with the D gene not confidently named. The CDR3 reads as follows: CASSLGDAGYNSPLHF. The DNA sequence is TGTGCCAGCAGTTTAGGCGACGCGGGGTATAATTCACCCCTCCACTTT.